One and the same sample provided the 13 T cell receptor beta chains below, sequenced in a study of cytomegalovirus exposure and HLA in healthy donors. PCR employed 60 Vbeta and 13 Jbeta primers. TCRdb's copy holds only in-frame clones and misses some; the assay was immunoSEQ multiplex PCR. The table includes about 90,000 clones, less than 80% detected once. The sequenced sample was PBMCs. The receptors originated from a young man in good health and CMV-seronegative.

The gene calls are TRBV5-1 and TRBJ1-2, with D tentatively TRBD1 (5 bases). The CDR3 contains 13 residues. Per the germline V gene, CDR1 is SGHRS and CDR2 is YFSETQ. V lost 1 base, J lost 4 bases, and 8 bases lay in between. The CDR3 nucleotides are TGCGCCAGCAGCTTGTCAGGGTCCTATGGCTACACCTTC. Amino acid sequence: CASSLSGSYGYTF. The full variable domain, its missing parts supplied by reference TRBV5-1 and TRBJ1-2, is KAGVTQTPRYLIKTRGQQVTLSCSPISGHRSVSWYQQTPGQGLQFLFEYFSETQRNKGNFPGRFSGRQFSNSRSEMNVSTLELGDSALYLCASSLSGSYGYTFGSGTRLTVV.

This chain uses TRBV13 with TRBJ2-5; 7 bases are shared with TRBD2. The J call is doubtful: the DNA matches TRBJ2-7 better. This CDR3 region has 15 residues. Per germline, CDR1 PRHDT and CDR2 FYEKMQ (reference sequence). CDR3 in amino acids: CASRPYSREGYEQYF. In DNA form, the CDR3 reads TGTGCCAGCAGGCCATATAGCAGGGAGGGATACGAGCAGTACTTC.

This chain connects TRBV28 to TRBJ1-4, with a possible D match to TRBD1 (5 bases). CDR3 length equals 13 residues. The V and J ends lost 2 bases and 8 bases respectively, with 9 bases between them. The germline V gene has CDR1 MDHEN and CDR2 SYDVKM. The CDR3 reads CASSLQGGEKLFF. The CDR3 DNA reads as TGTGCCAGCAGTTTACAGGGAGGGGAAAAACTGTTTTTT. The full variable domain, its missing parts supplied by reference TRBV28 and TRBJ1-4, is DVKVTQSSRYLVKRTGEKVFLECVQDMDHENMFWYRQDPGLGLRLIYFSYDVKMKEKGDIPEGYSVSREKKERFSLILESASTNQTSMYLCASSLQGGEKLFFGSGTQLSVL.

This chain uses TRBV30 with TRBJ1-2; 9 bases align to TRBD1. This CDR3 region has 18 residues. Per germline, CDR1 GTSNPN and CDR2 SVGIG (reference sequence). V dropped 5 bases and J dropped 6; count of bases not matched to a gene: 22. CDR3 coding DNA: TGTGCCTGGGCGAACAGGGGGCGGAATCCCGCGAATCGACATGGCTACACCTTC. It is translated as CAWANRGRNPANRHGYTF.

This chain uses TRBV11-2 with TRBJ2-7; 10 bases line up with TRBD2. Germline trimming cut 6 bases from V and 4 bases from J; bases unmatched to any gene: 9. There are 15 residues in the CDR3. Germline-derived CDR1 and CDR2 are SGHAT and FQNNGV. The CDR3 DNA reads TGTGCCAGCAGTCCATCTAGCGGGGGATTGTACGAGCAGTACTTC. Protein product: CASSPSSGGLYEQYF.

This chain connects TRBV7-8 to TRBJ2-2; D possibly corresponds to TRBD2 (5 bases). The germline V gene encodes CDR1 SGHVS and CDR2 FQNEAQ. V was cut by 3 bases and J by 6 bases, with 8 bases left in between. The CDR3 has 13 amino acids. CDR3 nucleotides: TGTGCCAGCAGCTTTGTAGCGTCCGGGGAGCTGTTTTTT. This gives the protein CASSFVASGELFF.

This clone came up once. V usage is TRBV4-2 and J usage is TRBJ1-3, with 7 bases identical to TRBD1. The CDR3 consists of 15 residues. The V segment lost 4 bases and the J segment 2 bases; nucleotides outside the gene matches: 5. Germline V gene data show CDR1 as LGHNA and CDR2 as YNFKEQ. The CDR3 spells CASSPGQLTGNTIYF. Written as DNA, the CDR3 is TGTGCCAGCAGCCCGGGACAGTTAACTGGAAACACCATATATTTT.

The chain links TRBV19 to TRBJ1-1, with 7 bases aligning to TRBD1. Germline V gene lookup returns CDR1 LNHDA and CDR2 SQIVND (reference sequence). The length of the CDR3 is 15 residues. Trimming at V came to 7 bases and at J to 0 bases, leaving 8 bases not matched to a gene. CDR3 DNA: TGTGCCAGTACCCCCCCAGGGGGATTGAACACTGAAGCTTTCTTT. This encodes CASTPPGGLNTEAFF.

This clone was counted a single time. V usage is TRBV28 and J usage is TRBJ2-7, with 9 bases lining up with TRBD1. Losses at the gene ends were 5 bases for V and 1 base for J; bases not matched to a gene: 3. Germline values: CDR1 MDHEN, CDR2 SYDVKM. This CDR3 region has 14 residues. The CDR3 is CASSTGTGSYEQYF. In DNA, the CDR3 is TGTGCCAGCAGTACCGGGACAGGGTCCTACGAGCAGTACTTC. Together with reference TRBV28 and TRBJ2-7, the CDR3 gives the full variable domain: DVKVTQSSRYLVKRTGEKVFLECVQDMDHENMFWYRQDPGLGLRLIYFSYDVKMKEKGDIPEGYSVSREKKERFSLILESASTNQTSMYLCASSTGTGSYEQYFGPGTRLTVT.

V usage is TRBV11-3 and J usage is TRBJ1-1, with 8 bases identical to TRBD1. The CDR3 has 12 residues. Per germline, CDR1 SGHNT and CDR2 YENEEA. V trimming: 3 bases; J trimming: 8 bases; junction bases outside the gene matches: 2. The CDR3 sequence: CASSLDRDEAFF. The DNA for the CDR3 is TGTGCCAGCAGCTTGGACAGGGACGAAGCTTTCTTT.

This clone was counted between two and nine times. The chain employs TRBV7-3 and TRBJ1-1; D gene unclear. V lost 5 bases, J lost 3 bases, and 13 bases lay in between. The germline V gene has CDR1 SGHTA and CDR2 FQGTGA. This CDR3 is built from 14 residues. Here the CDR3 DNA reads TGTGCCAGCAGCCCCTCACATCTGCACACTGAAGCTTTCTTT. Its translation is CASSPSHLHTEAFF. The variable domain in full, completed from reference TRBV7-3 and TRBJ1-1, reads GAGVSQTPSNKVTEKGKYVELRCDPISGHTALYWYRQSLGQGPEFLIYFQGTGAADDSGLPNDRFFAVRPEGSVSTLKIQRTERGDSAVYLCASSPSHLHTEAFFGQGTRLTVV.

This clone was counted only a few times. The chain recombines TRBV10-3 with TRBJ2-7; 7 bases are shared with TRBD1. V was clipped by 8 bases and J by 0 bases; unmatched bases: 4. Germline V gene sequence: CDR1 ENHRY, CDR2 SYGVKD. The length of the CDR3 is 13 residues. The CDR3 nucleotides read TGTGCCATCGCTGGACAGGTCTCCTACGAGCAGTACTTC. Amino acid sequence: CAIAGQVSYEQYF.

The V and J genes are TRBV27 and TRBJ1-2; possibly TRBD1 for D (6 bases). The CDR3 consists of 13 residues. Trimming took off 5 bases at V and 2 bases at J, with 9 bases between the two ends. CDR1 and CDR2 (germline): MNHEY, SMNVEV (reference sequence). The CDR3 protein is CASSRTVNYGYTF. CDR3 nucleotides: TGTGCCAGCAGTAGGACAGTAAACTATGGCTACACCTTC.